What follows is one T cell receptor beta chain and its context. What it binds is not known. This sample stems from a study of beta chain features in type 1 diabetes. Study-level results: For Type 1 diabetes patients, all four CD4+ subsets carried TCRB CDR3s that were moderately but significantly shorter. The influence of HLA type on TCRB rearrangement stayed undetermined.

V gave up 1 base and J gave up 5 bases; unmatched junction bases: 8. There are 16 residues in the CDR3. Germline values: CDR1 SGHTA, CDR2 FQGNSA. Reverse transcription of all isolated RNA meant that expressed TCRB transcripts were sequenced. Sequencing used immunoSEQ multiplex PCR; TCRdb keeps in-frame clones, though not all of them. The table has approximately 110,000 clones, 30% to 50% seen once. V usage is TRBV7-2 and J usage is TRBJ2-5; 9 positions agree with TRBD1. The sequence was obtained from a young woman in good health. Sequencing was carried out using stem cell memory CD4+ T cells from blood. The CDR3 loop reads CASSLGNRGRGETQYF. The DNA of the CDR3 is TGTGCCAGCAGCTTAGGGAACAGGGGGCGCGGGGAGACCCAGTACTTC.